Only a few counts were recorded for the clone carrying this T cell receptor beta chain. This record belongs to a study of T cells in Graves' hyperthyroidism and ophthalmopathy. Ophthalmopathy cases met thresholds of Clinical Activity Score at least 3, NOSPECS grade at least 4 and duration under 3 months. Template material for amplifying TCR beta CDR3 regions consisted of RNA transcripts. Primed by the HTBI set, a first-round RT-PCR was run on the TCR CDR3. MiXCR was run by TCRdb on the multiplex PCR reads, yielding one entry per CDR3 protein. Of about 59,000 distinct CDR3 sequences listed, approximately 50% were seen once; the top ten hold approximately 3.3%. Per germline, CDR1 SQVTM and CDR2 ANQGSEA. The CDR3 loop spans 13 amino acids. Between the trimmed V and J ends, which lost 1 base and 5 bases, there was a span of 12 bases.

The sequence came from a woman aged 60-75 years with Graves' ophthalmopathy. The chain recombines TRBV29-1 with TRBJ2-7; D possibly matches TRBD1 or TRBD2 (5 bases each). Sequenced sample: blood. CDR3 nucleotides: TGCAGCGTTGAAGGATCCCGGGGCGACGAGCAGTACTTC. This gives the protein CSVEGSRGDEQYF.